Each of the 14 T cell receptor beta chains below was sequenced from the same sample in a study of identical twins. TCRdb ran MiXCR on the 5' RACE reads and lists one entry per CDR3 protein. Of some 790,000 distinct CDR3 sequences listed, 15% to 20% are singletons. Separately, the same data were catalogued under a study of T cells expressing NK-cell markers.

The specimen sequenced was PBMCs. These TCRs come from a woman between 18 and 30 years old in good health.

This clonotype was detected a few times. The V call is TRBV20-1, the J call TRBJ1-1; D is unclear. Per germline, CDR1 DFQATT and CDR2 SNEGSKA (reference sequence). There are 15 residues in the CDR3. V lost 3 bases, J lost 1 base, and 15 bases lay in between. CDR3 amino acids: CSASKGARPNTEAFF. The CDR3 coding sequence is TGCAGTGCTAGTAAAGGCGCGCGGCCGAACACTGAAGCTTTCTTT.

This clonotype was counted only a few times. This chain uses TRBV6-2 or TRBV6-3 with TRBJ2-1; 9 bases agree with TRBD2. Germline CDR1 and CDR2: MNHEY and SVGEGT. V was clipped by 4 bases and J by 8 bases; unmatched bases: 6. The CDR3 has 14 amino acids. The CDR3 nucleotides are TGTGCCAGCAGTTGGGATAGCGGGAGTGATGAGCAGTTCTTC. Translating it yields CASSWDSGSDEQFF.

The rearrangement uses TRBV29-1 and TRBJ2-1; D is undetermined. The germline CDR1 and CDR2 sequences are SQVTM and ANQGSEA. V gave up 7 bases and J gave up 4 bases, with 5 bases separating them. The length of the CDR3 is 10 residues. CDR3 DNA: TGCAGCGCCTTTTACAATGAGCAGTTCTTC. It is translated as CSAFYNEQFF.

Remarks on this clonotype: At one of its ends the junction is not consistent with the germline gene, which may arise from a read error. The chain recombines TRBV20-1 with TRBJ2-3; 10 positions agree with TRBD1. Germline assignment: CDR1 DFQATT and CDR2 SNEGSKA (reference sequence). This CDR3 spans 17 amino acids. CDR3: CCARASDRGISTDTQYF. The DNA of the CDR3 is TGCTGTGCTAGAGCATCGGACAGGGGGATAAGCACAGATACGCAGTATTTT.

The chain uses TRBV5-1 and TRBJ1-1, with 7 bases that match TRBD1. Germline loops: CDR1 SGHRS, CDR2 YFSETQ. The CDR3 totals 15 residues. Unmatched junction bases numbered 6, after V lost 3 bases and J lost 1 base. The CDR3 nucleotides are TGCGCCAGCAGCTCGATGGGACAGCAGAACACTGAAGCTTTCTTT. Translating it yields CASSSMGQQNTEAFF.

This clonotype was seen once. The CDR3 nucleotides read TGTGCCAGCAGCTTGCAAGCTCAGAATGAGCAGTTCTTC. It is translated as CASSLQAQNEQFF. The chain couples TRBV7-9 to TRBJ2-1; D is undetermined. This CDR3 is built from 13 residues. Trimming took off 3 bases at V and 7 bases at J, with 10 bases between the two ends. CDR1 and CDR2 from the germline V gene are SEHNR and FQNEAQ (reference sequence).

This clonotype has at least ten counts. This chain connects TRBV12-3 or TRBV12-4 to TRBJ2-1; D may be TRBD2 (5 bases). V lost 6 bases, J lost 9 bases, and 12 bases lay in between. The CDR3 runs 12 residues. In DNA form, the CDR3 reads TGTGCCAGCAGGGCTAGCATTACTGAGCAGTTCTTC. Amino acids: CASRASITEQFF.

The genes are TRBV12-3 or TRBV12-4 and TRBJ2-7; 7 nucleotides align to TRBD2. The CDR3 is 15 residues long. V gave up 5 bases and J gave up 6 bases; unmatched junction bases: 13. The CDR3 sequence is CASSPSPSGRREQYF. CDR3 DNA: TGTGCCAGCAGTCCCTCACCTAGCGGACGACGCGAGCAGTACTTC.

Notes on this clonotype: The conserved phenylalanine or tryptophan normally closing the CDR3 is absent here, so this likely arose from a read error. The limits of the CDR3 on the DNA are not certain, so only TCRdb's listed CDR3 is given. The V call is TRBV7-9, the J call TRBJ2-1; the table's D gene call, TRBD1, was not cross checked with the DNA. Germline CDR1 reads SEHNR; CDR2 reads FQNEAQ (reference sequence). The CDR3 totals 13 residues, both ends included. The CDR3 spells CASSLEIDIPEIS.

This clonotype was observed a handful of times. The V call is TRBV20-1, the J call TRBJ1-1; perhaps TRBD1 as D (5 bases). Trimming removed 3 bases at V and 3 bases at J, with 8 bases between. Germline loops: CDR1 DFQATT, CDR2 SNEGSKA (reference sequence). The CDR3 totals 12 residues. CDR3 DNA: TGCAGTGCTAGGATGGGGGACACTGAAGCTTTCTTT. The encoded protein is CSARMGDTEAFF.

The gene calls are TRBV3-1 and TRBJ1-5; D is unresolved. Germline V gene sequence: CDR1 LGHDT, CDR2 YNNKEL (reference sequence). V was clipped by 1 base and J by 0 bases, with 7 bases between them. The CDR3 is 15 residues long. CDR3 loop: CASSQAGYSNQPQHF. CDR3 bases: TGTGCCAGCAGCCAAGCCGGTTATAGCAATCAGCCCCAGCATTTT.

The rearrangement uses TRBV29-1 and TRBJ1-2; no firm D call. Germline V gene data show CDR1 as SQVTM and CDR2 as ANQGSEA. CDR3 size: 11 residues. V lost 4 bases and J 4 bases, leaving 7 bases between the germline ends. This CDR3 reads CSVAESYGYTF. DNA for the CDR3: TGCAGCGTTGCGGAAAGCTATGGCTACACCTTC.

The chain carries TRBV12-3 or TRBV12-4 and TRBJ1-3, with TRBD1 identical over 12 bases. The CDR3 runs to 19 residues. The ends lost 6 bases at V and 0 bases at J; junction bases unmatched: 12. CDR3 region: CASRNRDRGLIRSGNTIYF. The CDR3 DNA reads TGTGCCAGCAGAAACCGGGACAGGGGGCTCATCCGCTCTGGAAACACCATATATTTT.

This clonotype was detected only a few times. The chain is built from TRBV7-9 and TRBJ2-7, with D unresolved. V was trimmed by 2 bases and J by 5 bases, leaving 19 bases between them. The CDR3 runs 16 residues. Germline V lookup: CDR1 SEHNR, CDR2 FQNEAQ (reference sequence). The CDR3 DNA reads TGTGCCAGCAGCTTATGGGATTGGGGTCCCATGGACGAGCAGTACTTC. Translation: CASSLWDWGPMDEQYF.